The 28 T cell receptor beta chains given below trace back to one sample, sequenced in a study of cytomegalovirus exposure and HLA in healthy donors. The PCR employed 60 Vbeta primers together with 13 Jbeta primers. Generated by immunoSEQ multiplex PCR, the TCRdb table keeps only in-frame clones and is missing some. The sample has over 100,000 clones; 76% are singletons. Sequencing input: PBMCs. The origin of the receptors is a woman between 18 and 30 years old in good health and CMV-seropositive.

The CDR3 protein is CASSSSQGASEKLFF. CDR3 in DNA: TGTGCCAGCTCATCGAGTCAGGGGGCGTCGGAAAAACTGTTTTTT. The V gene is TRBV18, the J gene TRBJ1-4; 8 bases fit TRBD1. Germline CDR1 reads KGHSH; CDR2 reads LQKENI. V was pared by 5 bases and J by 8 bases, with 10 bases of the junction left unmatched. The CDR3 has 15 residues.

The V call is TRBV28, the J call TRBJ2-7; D gene ambiguous. Per germline, CDR1 MDHEN and CDR2 SYDVKM. The CDR3 is 13 residues long. V gave up 7 bases and J gave up 2 bases, with 12 bases separating them. The CDR3 is CASTPSGPYEQYF. Written as DNA, the CDR3 is TGTGCCAGCACCCCTTCAGGTCCCTACGAGCAGTACTTC. Full variable domain (outside the CDR3, taken from reference TRBV28 and TRBJ2-7): DVKVTQSSRYLVKRTGEKVFLECVQDMDHENMFWYRQDPGLGLRLIYFSYDVKMKEKGDIPEGYSVSREKKERFSLILESASTNQTSMYLCASTPSGPYEQYFGPGTRLTVT.

The V gene is TRBV27, the J gene TRBJ2-3; 9 positions match TRBD2. J lost 8 bases, V lost 6 bases, and 6 bases had no gene match. Germline V CDR1 and CDR2: MNHEY, SMNVEV (reference sequence). The CDR3 sequence is 13 residues long. CDR3 nucleotide sequence: TGTGCCAGCAGACTGGCTAGCGGGGCTACGCAGTATTTT. Protein sequence: CASRLASGATQYF.

This clone was recorded a few times. V usage is TRBV5-6 and J usage is TRBJ1-1; 7 bases are a match to TRBD1. The CDR3 runs 12 residues. J was trimmed by 8 bases and V by 1 base; bases with no gene match: 2. Germline V gene sequence: CDR1 SGHDT, CDR2 YYEEEE. CDR3 sequence (DNA): TGTGCCAGCAGCTTGTGGACAGGAGAAGCTTTCTTT. Its translation: CASSLWTGEAFF.

The chain carries TRBV10-3 and TRBJ2-2, with 11 nucleotides matching TRBD2. The CDR3 spans 15 residues. The germline V gene encodes CDR1 ENHRY and CDR2 SYGVKD. The V segment lost 3 bases and the J segment 3 bases; nucleotides outside the gene matches: 0. The CDR3 DNA reads TGTGCCATCAGTGATAGCGGGAGGGACACCGGGGAGCTGTTTTTT. Protein sequence: CAISDSGRDTGELFF.

This chain links TRBV29-1 with TRBJ2-6; D is perhaps TRBD2 (6 bases). Germline loops: CDR1 SQVTM, CDR2 ANQGSEA. The CDR3 covers 14 residues. Trimming cost V 6 bases and J 0 bases, with 9 bases left between them. The CDR3 is CSVGGGSGANVLTF. The CDR3 nucleotides are TGCAGCGTGGGGGGAGGCTCTGGGGCCAACGTCCTGACTTTC.

This clone was counted between two and nine times. The rearrangement uses TRBV30 and TRBJ1-1; tentatively, D is TRBD1 (6 bases). The V and J ends lost 2 bases and 12 bases respectively, with 13 bases between them. The CDR3 has 11 amino acids. Looked up from germline, CDR1 is GTSNPN and CDR2 is SVGIG (reference sequence). The CDR3 bases are TGTGCCTGGAGTACCGGGACATGGTCTTTCTTT. Amino acids: CAWSTGTWSFF.

This clone has more than one count but fewer than ten. The rearrangement links TRBV9 to TRBJ2-7, with 9 bases matching TRBD2. V trimming: 2 bases; J trimming: 4 bases; junction bases outside the gene matches: 4. The CDR3 runs to 14 residues. CDR1 and CDR2 (germline): SGDLS, YYNGEE. In DNA form, the CDR3 reads TGTGCCAGCAGCGTTAGCGGGAGTGGTTACGAGCAGTACTTC. Residues: CASSVSGSGYEQYF.

V and J are TRBV9 and TRBJ2-3, with 10 bases that match TRBD2. Per germline, CDR1 SGDLS and CDR2 YYNGEE. Germline trimming cut 3 bases from V and 5 bases from J; bases unmatched to any gene: 3. CDR3 length: 14 amino acids. Written as DNA, the CDR3 is TGTGCCAGCAGCGCCACTAGCGGGGTAGATACGCAGTATTTT. Translated, it gives CASSATSGVDTQYF.

This chain links TRBV6-1 with TRBJ1-2, with a weak D call TRBD1 (6 bases). The CDR3 is made up of 14 amino acids. Germline V gives CDR1 MNHNS, CDR2 SASEGT. V lost 2 bases to trimming and J lost 8 bases, with 15 bases between them. The CDR3 region is CASSEWGRGGGYTF. CDR3 coding DNA: TGTGCCAGCAGTGAATGGGGGAGAGGGGGAGGCTACACCTTC.

The chain carries TRBV5-4 and TRBJ2-3; possibly TRBD2 for D (6 bases). The CDR3 covers 12 residues. Germline CDR1 and CDR2: SGHNT and YYREEE (reference sequence). Trimming cost V 2 bases and J 8 bases, with 9 bases left between them. The CDR3 protein is CASSFSGSTQYF. DNA for the CDR3: TGTGCCAGCAGCTTTAGCGGATCTACGCAGTATTTT.

This chain's CDR3 is CASSLGTSGNQETQYF. In DNA form, the CDR3 reads TGTGCCAGCAGCTTAGGAACTAGCGGTAATCAAGAGACCCAGTACTTC. The V and J genes are TRBV13 and TRBJ2-5, with 8 bases fitting TRBD2. This CDR3 has 16 amino acids. The germline gives CDR1 PRHDT, CDR2 FYEKMQ (reference sequence). The junction had 5 bases not matched to a gene; V was cut back by 0 bases and J by 2 bases.

This chain joins TRBV6-1 and TRBJ2-7; D possibly corresponds to TRBD2 (6 bases). CDR1 MNHNS and CDR2 SASEGT come from the germline V gene. The CDR3 is 13 residues long. Between the trimmed V and J ends, which lost 6 bases and 4 bases, there was a span of 13 bases. CDR3 in DNA: TGTGCCAGCAGCTCCGGGACTCCATACGAGCAGTACGTC. Translated, it gives CASSSGTPYEQYV.

The rearrangement links TRBV9 to TRBJ2-5; possible D gene TRBD2, 5 bases. The ends were cut back, 4 bases at V and 5 bases at J, with 18 bases in the middle. CDR3 length: 15 residues. The germline V gene encodes CDR1 SGDLS and CDR2 YYNGEE. CDR3 bases: TGTGCCAGCAGCCCAGGTGTGACGAGGGTGGAGACCCAGTACTTC. Translating gives CASSPGVTRVETQYF.

A few counts support this clone. The chain couples TRBV6-1 to TRBJ1-5; D not resolved. The CDR3 length is 15 residues. V lost 0 bases and J lost 7, with 13 bases in between. Per germline, CDR1 MNHNS and CDR2 SASEGT. The CDR3 bases are TGTGCCAGCAGTGAAGCCTTACGGGGAACCCAGCCCCAGCATTTT. Protein product: CASSEALRGTQPQHF.

Turning to this clone: Other nucleotide sequences from this sample produce the same CDR3. The V call is TRBV2, the J call TRBJ2-7; D is uncertain. The germline V gene encodes CDR1 SNHLY and CDR2 FYNNEI. Trimming removed 2 bases at V and 3 bases at J, with 5 bases between. This CDR3 comprises 12 residues. CDR3 loop: CASSEQDYEQYF. The CDR3 DNA reads as TGTGCCAGCAGTGAACAGGACTACGAGCAGTACTTC.

The chain combines TRBV7-9 with TRBJ2-7, with D hard to call. Trimming removed 5 bases at V and 6 bases at J, with 17 bases between. Per the germline V gene, CDR1 is SEHNR and CDR2 is FQNEAQ (reference sequence). The CDR3 is 14 amino acids. The CDR3 DNA sequence: TGTGCCAGCAGCGATACCGACGGTCCGGGCGAGCAGTACTTC. Translating it yields CASSDTDGPGEQYF.

The chain is built from TRBV6-5 and TRBJ1-2; D uncertain. This CDR3 is 14 amino acids long. Germline CDR1 is MNHEY and CDR2 is SVGAGI. V was cut by 0 bases and J by 4 bases, with 9 bases left in between. The CDR3 nucleotides are TGTGCCAGCAGTTACTCGAGACACGGCTATGGCTACACCTTC. Translation: CASSYSRHGYGYTF.

The chain has TRBV10-3 and TRBJ2-2, with 11 bases matching TRBD2. The CDR3 extends over 18 amino acids. J lost 0 bases, V lost 6 bases, and 9 bases had no gene match. The germline gives CDR1 ENHRY, CDR2 SYGVKD. CDR3 amino acids: CAISDIAGGPTNTGELFF. Written as DNA, the CDR3 is TGTGCCATCAGCGATATAGCGGGAGGGCCGACGAACACCGGGGAGCTGTTTTTT.

The chain couples TRBV5-4 to TRBJ1-2, with TRBD1 as a possible D gene (5 bases). This CDR3 is 14 amino acids long. Germline lookup yields CDR1 SGHNT and CDR2 YYREEE (reference sequence). Trimming shortened V by 0 bases and J by 4 bases, and 10 bases separated the two germline ends. CDR3 sequence: CASSLVSGVYGYTF. CDR3 nucleotides: TGTGCCAGCAGCTTGGTTTCGGGGGTCTATGGCTACACCTTC.

This clone was found a few times. V is TRBV6-1 and J is TRBJ2-3; a weak D match, TRBD1 (6 bases). V lost 2 bases and J 1 base, leaving 7 bases between the germline ends. This CDR3 has 14 amino acids. Germline CDR1 is MNHNS and CDR2 is SASEGT. The CDR3 protein is CASSEPGGTDTQYF. The CDR3 nucleotides read TGTGCCAGCAGTGAACCAGGGGGCACAGATACGCAGTATTTT.

This clone has a handful of counts. J is TRBJ1-6 and V is TRBV27; 7 nucleotides align to TRBD1. CDR1 and CDR2 from the germline V gene are MNHEY and SMNVEV (reference sequence). Trimming at V came to 7 bases and at J to 9 bases, leaving 12 bases not matched to a gene. The CDR3 is 15 residues long. In DNA form, the CDR3 reads TGTGCCAGCACCCTAGGGGGCGGATGGGGTTCACCCCTCCACTTT. Its translation is CASTLGGGWGSPLHF.

The CDR3 loop reads CASSRDRTMNTEAFF. CDR3 DNA sequence: TGTGCCAGTAGCCGGGACAGGACTATGAACACTGAAGCTTTCTTT. The chain uses TRBV19 and TRBJ1-1, with TRBD1 matching 8 bases. Trimming took 6 bases from V and 0 from J; bases not matched to a gene: 6. The CDR3 is made up of 15 amino acids. Germline CDR1 and CDR2: LNHDA and SQIVND (reference sequence).

V is TRBV2 and J is TRBJ1-2, with D possibly TRBD1 on 5 matching bases. The CDR3 loop spans 14 amino acids. From germline, CDR1 is SNHLY and CDR2 FYNNEI. The V end was cut by 5 bases, the J end by 5 bases, with 15 bases between. This CDR3 is CASSSGTTHYGYTF. The DNA for the CDR3 is TGTGCCAGCAGTTCCGGGACTACCCATTATGGCTACACCTTC.

This clone turned up a few times. The gene calls are TRBV5-4 and TRBJ1-1; tentative D call: TRBD1 (6 bases). The CDR3 extends over 16 amino acids. Between the trimmed V and J ends, which lost 0 bases and 0 bases, there was a span of 12 bases. The germline gives CDR1 SGHNT, CDR2 YYREEE (reference sequence). For the CDR3, the DNA is TGTGCCAGCAGCTTGGTCGGGGGGGCCGTGAACACTGAAGCTTTCTTT. Translated, it gives CASSLVGGAVNTEAFF.

This rearrangement joins TRBV6-5 to TRBJ1-6; TRBD1 agrees at 7 bases. The J segment lost 7 bases and the V segment lost 10 bases, leaving 13 bases of the junction unmatched. The CDR3 has 15 residues. Germline V gene data show CDR1 as MNHEY and CDR2 as SVGAGI. CDR3 in amino acids: CATRRPGTVNSPLHF. The CDR3, as DNA: TGTGCCACCCGACGTCCCGGGACAGTGAATTCACCCCTCCACTTT.

This clone appeared a few times. The chain carries TRBV6-5 and TRBJ2-7; 8 nucleotides align to TRBD2. In germline, CDR1 is MNHEY, CDR2 SVGAGI. V trimming: 3 bases; J trimming: 2 bases; junction bases outside the gene matches: 6. This CDR3 region has 15 residues. The CDR3 sequence: CASSYLAGGPYEQYF. The CDR3 region has the DNA TGTGCCAGCAGTTATCTGGCGGGAGGTCCCTACGAGCAGTACTTC.

The V and J genes are TRBV27 and TRBJ2-1, with D perhaps TRBD2 (5 bases). CDR3 length equals 15 residues. The V and J ends lost 10 bases and 0 bases respectively, with 16 bases between them. Germline V gives CDR1 MNHEY, CDR2 SMNVEV (reference sequence). CDR3 in DNA: TGTGCCAACCGGTCCGGAGGTTACTCCTACAATGAGCAGTTCTTC. Translating it yields CANRSGGYSYNEQFF.